The 9 T cell receptor beta chains below come from one sample, sequenced in a study of identifying expanded T cells in peripheral blood (dated by TCRdb to the late 2010s). Library preparation was by the immunoSEQ multiplex PCR assay. TCRdb retrieved this table from immuneACCESS and kept in-frame rearrangements only. Not all clones are present; in checked studies, unresolved V genes account for under half, and no reason is known for the remainder. The sample records 75,000 to 90,000 clones, approximately 84% of which are singletons. About 18% of the sample is in the top ten clones. Material for sequencing was blood. The source is a person aged 18-70 years in good health.

J is TRBJ2-1 and V is TRBV27; a weak D match, TRBD1 (6 bases). The CDR3 totals 15 residues. V lost 4 bases, J lost 4 bases, and 14 bases lay in between. Looked up from germline, CDR1 is MNHEY and CDR2 is SMNVEV (reference sequence). For the CDR3, the DNA is TGTGCCAGCAGTTCCGACGGTCAGGGGTACAATGAGCAGTTCTTC. Translating it yields CASSSDGQGYNEQFF.

The chain is built from TRBV7-9 and TRBJ2-7; TRBD2 agrees at 10 bases. CDR1 and CDR2 (germline): SEHNR, FQNEAQ (reference sequence). After removal of 2 bases from V and 2 bases from J, the junction contained 3 bases not matched to a gene. CDR3 size: 15 residues. CDR3 amino acids: CASSLPGLATYEQYF. The CDR3 DNA reads TGTGCCAGCAGCTTACCGGGACTAGCGACCTACGAGCAGTACTTC.

A note on this clone: A read error may produce the germline difference seen at one junction end. The chain has TRBV7-7 and TRBJ2-1, with 12 bases fitting TRBD2. The CDR3 runs to 17 residues. Germline CDR1 is SSHAT and CDR2 is FNYEAQ (reference sequence). This CDR3 reads CASSPTSGRNSANEQFF. The CDR3 region has the DNA TGTGCTAGCAGCCCCACTAGCGGGAGGAATTCAGCGAATGAGCAGTTCTTC.

The J gene is TRBJ2-1, the V gene TRBV7-2; maybe TRBD1 (6 bases). This CDR3 comprises 16 residues. The germline CDR1 and CDR2 sequences are SGHTA and FQGNSA. Trimming pared 1 base from V and 3 bases from J, leaving 13 bases between. The CDR3 DNA is TGTGCCAGCAGCTTAGGTACAGGGTTAATCTACAATGAGCAGTTCTTC. Encoded protein: CASSLGTGLIYNEQFF.

The chain employs TRBV28 and TRBJ1-5; TRBD1 agrees at 9 bases. The CDR3 extends over 17 amino acids. The J segment lost 3 bases and the V segment lost 5 bases, leaving 11 bases of the junction unmatched. The V gene's germline CDR1 is MDHEN and CDR2 SYDVKM. Here the CDR3 reads CASSPGQGKENNQPQHF. The CDR3 coding sequence is TGTGCCAGCAGTCCAGGACAGGGGAAGGAGAACAATCAGCCCCAGCATTTT. The variable domain in full, completed from reference TRBV28 and TRBJ1-5, reads DVKVTQSSRYLVKRTGEKVFLECVQDMDHENMFWYRQDPGLGLRLIYFSYDVKMKEKGDIPEGYSVSREKKERFSLILESASTNQTSMYLCASSPGQGKENNQPQHFGDGTRLSIL.

The chain is built from TRBV10-3 and TRBJ1-2, with a weak D call TRBD1 (6 bases). The CDR3 runs to 16 residues. Trimming removed 2 bases from V and 4 bases from J, with 17 bases in between. The V gene's germline CDR1 is ENHRY and CDR2 SYGVKD. This CDR3 is CAISEIRTAKPYGYTF. CDR3 nucleotide sequence: TGTGCCATCAGTGAGATTCGGACAGCCAAACCCTATGGCTACACCTTC.

The chain links TRBV28 to TRBJ2-3; D may be TRBD1 or TRBD2 (5 bases each). The CDR3 covers 17 residues. V was clipped by 4 bases and J by 3 bases, with 20 bases between them. Germline-derived CDR1 and CDR2 are MDHEN and SYDVKM. This CDR3 reads CASSSFYPGPETDTQYF. CDR3 in DNA: TGTGCCAGCAGTTCCTTTTACCCGGGACCCGAAACAGATACGCAGTATTTT.

This chain uses TRBV9 with TRBJ1-4, with TRBD1 identical over 9 bases. This CDR3 is 16 amino acids long. The germline V gene encodes CDR1 SGDLS and CDR2 YYNGEE. Germline trimming cut 0 bases from V and 8 bases from J; bases unmatched to any gene: 8. The CDR3 coding sequence is TGTGCCAGCAGCGTAGGTGTTTGGGACAGGGACGAAAAACTGTTTTTT. It yields the protein CASSVGVWDRDEKLFF.

Written as DNA, the CDR3 is TGTGCCAGCAGCGGGGGGACTGCAGAGACCCAGTACTTC. This sequence encodes CASSGGTAETQYF. The V and J genes are TRBV9 and TRBJ2-5; maybe TRBD2 (6 bases). Trimming stripped 3 bases from V and 4 bases from J, with 10 bases between. CDR1 is SGDLS, CDR2 YYNGEE, per germline. CDR3 length equals 13 residues.